A single sample is the source of the 9 T cell receptor beta chains below, sequenced in a study of human T cells and chemical hapten exposure (dated by TCRdb to about 2021). Library creation used RACE. Sequencer: NextSeq 500. TCRdb ran its own pipeline on the public reads, namely fastp trimming at Q25 and MiXCR clone calling, and kept in-frame beta chains. Entries that share a CDR3 protein sequence are merged under the most common genes and DNA. The sample records some 99,000 distinct CDR3 sequences, approximately 8.8% of which are singletons. 3.1% of the sample is in the top ten clones. What this sample's time point label stands for: patch test 2, 6 weeks after DPC sensitization. The intended sense of this specimen's treatment or condition label: therapeutic diphenylcyclopropenone sensitization with weekly scalp DPC. Sequences were derived from whole blood, sampled in connection with sensitization to the hapten diphenylcyclopropenone (DPC). These receptors all come from a woman aged 40 to 55 with alopecia areata. Some clones in this sample may be carry-over from other donors' samples.

This clonotype has at least ten counts. The V gene is TRBV29-1, the J gene TRBJ1-1; 7 nucleotides line up with TRBD1. This CDR3 comprises 15 residues. CDR1 is SQVTM and CDR2 is ANQGSEA in the germline V gene. V was pared by 1 base and J by 1 base, with 6 bases of the junction left unmatched. The CDR3 loop is CSVEVRGQKNTEAFF. CDR3 bases: TGCAGCGTTGAAGTGCGGGGACAGAAGAACACTGAAGCTTTCTTT.

Many counts were recorded for this clonotype. This chain uses TRBV27 with TRBJ1-1, with D tentatively TRBD1 (6 bases). The V gene's germline CDR1 is MNHEY and CDR2 SMNVEV (reference sequence). Trimming cost V 7 bases and J 0 bases, with 9 bases left between them. CDR3 length: 13 residues. Written as DNA, the CDR3 is TGTGCCAGCACAGGACAGTTGAACACTGAAGCTTTCTTT. It encodes CASTGQLNTEAFF.

There are many counts of this clonotype. The V call is TRBV6-2 or TRBV6-3, the J call TRBJ1-5; D gene ambiguous. The CDR3 is 15 amino acids. CDR1 and CDR2 (germline): MNHEY, SVGEGT. Trimming cost V 8 bases and J 6 bases, with 20 bases left between them. CDR3 sequence reads: CASDLAGPFGQPQHF. CDR3 coding DNA: TGTGCCAGCGATTTGGCAGGACCTTTCGGTCAGCCCCAGCATTTT.

This chain links TRBV7-9 with TRBJ2-1, with a tentative D call TRBD2 (5 bases). This CDR3 contains 15 residues. Germline assignment: CDR1 SEHNR and CDR2 FQNEAQ (reference sequence). V was clipped by 1 base and J by 8 bases, with 15 bases between them. The CDR3: CASSLGFTEEDEQFF. CDR3 nucleotide sequence: TGTGCCAGCAGCTTAGGATTTACAGAGGAGGATGAGCAGTTCTTC.

The chain joins TRBV2 to TRBJ2-2, with D possibly called TRBD1 or TRBD2 (6 bases each). Germline assignment: CDR1 SNHLY and CDR2 FYNNEI. Deletions cut 6 bases from V and 4 bases from J, with 15 bases between. This CDR3 spans 15 amino acids. CDR3 DNA sequence: TGTGCCAGCAGGGGGAGGCAGGGGTTCACCGGGGAGCTGTTTTTT. As protein: CASRGRQGFTGELFF. The full variable domain, its missing parts supplied by reference TRBV2 and TRBJ2-2, is EPEVTQTPSHQVTQMGQEVILRCVPISNHLYFYWYRQILGQKVEFLVSFYNNEISEKSEIFDDQFSVERPDGSNFTLKIRSTKLEDSAMYFCASRGRQGFTGELFFGEGSRLTVL.

This clonotype was seen only a few times. The CDR3 DNA follows: TGTGCCTGGAGTGTACGGAGGACAGGACCTACTAACTATGGCTACACCTTC. Amino acid sequence: CAWSVRRTGPTNYGYTF. This sequence joins TRBV30 and TRBJ1-2, with 7 nucleotides matching TRBD1. The J segment lost 0 bases and the V segment lost 0 bases, leaving 10 bases of the junction unmatched. This CDR3 has 17 residues. Looked up from germline, CDR1 is GTSNPN and CDR2 is SVGIG (reference sequence).

Many counts were recorded for this clonotype. This rearrangement joins TRBV6-5 to TRBJ2-6; 10 nucleotides line up with TRBD1. Germline-derived CDR1 and CDR2 are MNHEY and SVGAGI. CDR3 length: 20 residues. After removal of 6 bases from V and 0 bases from J, the junction contained 14 bases not matched to a gene. In DNA, the CDR3 is TGTGCCAGCAGCGATCCTCAATGGGGACAGGGGCGCTCTGGGGCCAACGTCCTGACTTTC. It yields the protein CASSDPQWGQGRSGANVLTF.

This clonotype was counted many times. The chain links TRBV11-2 to TRBJ2-7, with D possibly being TRBD1 or TRBD2 (5 bases each). This CDR3 comprises 13 residues. Germline CDR1 and CDR2: SGHAT and FQNNGV. The germline V and J ends were trimmed by 5 bases and 7 bases, with 15 bases remaining between them. CDR3: CASSPGAGWEQYF. The CDR3 nucleotides read TGTGCCAGCAGCCCCGGGGCCGGGTGGGAGCAGTACTTC.

The chain employs TRBV19 and TRBJ2-7; 8 nucleotides line up with TRBD1. This CDR3 comprises 16 residues. V gave up 1 base and J gave up 2 bases; unmatched junction bases: 7. Germline V gives CDR1 LNHDA, CDR2 SQIVND (reference sequence). CDR3 sequence: CASSIVAMGQAYEQYF. The CDR3 DNA reads as TGTGCCAGTAGTATAGTTGCGATGGGACAGGCCTACGAGCAGTACTTC.